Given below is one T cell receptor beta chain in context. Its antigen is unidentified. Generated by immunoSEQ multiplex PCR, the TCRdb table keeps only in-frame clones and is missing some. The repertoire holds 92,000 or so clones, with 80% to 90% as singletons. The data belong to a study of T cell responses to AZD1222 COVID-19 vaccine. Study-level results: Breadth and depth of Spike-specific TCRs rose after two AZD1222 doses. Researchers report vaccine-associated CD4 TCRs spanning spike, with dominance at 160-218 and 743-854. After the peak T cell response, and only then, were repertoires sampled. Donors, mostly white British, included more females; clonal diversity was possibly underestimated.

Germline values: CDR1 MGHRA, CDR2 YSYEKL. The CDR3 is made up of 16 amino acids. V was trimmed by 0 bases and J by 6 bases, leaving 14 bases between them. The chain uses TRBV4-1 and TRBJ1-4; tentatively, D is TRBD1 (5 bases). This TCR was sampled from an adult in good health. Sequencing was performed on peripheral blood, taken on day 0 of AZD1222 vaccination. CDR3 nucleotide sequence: TGCGCCAGCAGCCAAGATATGGGGGGGATAGATGAAAAACTGTTTTTT. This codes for CASSQDMGGIDEKLFF.